This passage covers 30 T cell receptor beta chains from one sample sequenced in a study of CD8+ T cells in alopecia areata. Extraction and reverse transcription of RNA yielded cDNA as the sequencing template. Measured with immunoSEQ multiplex PCR; TCRdb has only the in-frame clones, and not every one. The table lists roughly 110,000 clones, no singletons, with about 20% in the top ten. The specimen was lesional skin. The source of these receptors is a C3H/HeJ mouse with alopecia areata. The strain bears MHC haplotype H2-k.

A note on this clone: Gene names follow the mouse nomenclature. Sequencing ends 4 residues short of the CDR3 end; the germline J gene provides the rest. J is TRBJ2-1 and V is TRBV13-3; 11 bases agree with TRBD2. The V segment lost 2 bases and the J segment 0 bases; nucleotides outside the gene matches: 4. Germline assignment: CDR1 NNHDY and CDR2 SYVADS. CDR3 length equals 17 residues. Incomplete CDR3 DNA: TGTGCCAGCAGTGAGCGGGACTGGGGGTATAACTATGCT. It yields the protein CASSERDWGYNYA. The complete CDR3 reads CASSERDWGYNYAEQFF.

In regard to this clone: Gene names and germline refer to mouse. The read ends 4 residues early relative to the CDR3; the germline J gene fills the gap. The J gene is TRBJ2-2, the V gene TRBV1; tentatively, D is TRBD2 (6 bases). V lost 3 bases, J lost 3 bases, and 14 bases lay in between. This CDR3 region has 16 residues. Germline CDR1 and CDR2: NSQYPW and LRSPGD (reference sequence). The CDR3 DNA, read in part, is TGCACCTGCAGTGCCCGGACTGTTGCAGACACCGGG. Translation gives CTCSARTVADTG. The whole CDR3 sequence is CTCSARTVADTGQLYF.

On this clone: DNA and listed protein disagree at residue 10, so the protein shown here was translated from the DNA. The genes and germline here are from mouse. The read terminates 3 residues ahead of where the CDR3 ends, so the germline J gene completes it. The rearrangement uses TRBV19 and TRBJ1-6, with a tentative D call TRBD1 (5 bases). TRBJ1-6 is placed among ORFs of uncertain function. Trimming removed 2 bases at V and 9 bases at J, with 9 bases between. Per germline, CDR1 FNHDT and CDR2 SITEND (reference sequence). This CDR3 contains 13 residues. CDR3 bases read: TGTGCCAGCAGTATTTCGGGGGGTTCGCCC. Protein: CASSISGGSP. The entire CDR3 protein reads CASSISGGSPLYF.

Points on this clone: Genes and germline are mouse. CDR3 residues: CASKQGANYAEQFF. Incomplete CDR3 DNA: TGTGCCAGCAAGCAGGGGGCGAACTATGCT. V usage is TRBV19 and J usage is TRBJ2-1; 8 bases are a match to TRBD1. The read is 4 residues too short to cover the CDR3 end, so that end is filled in from the germline J gene. CDR3 length: 14 amino acids. Germline trimming cut 6 bases from V and 1 base from J; bases unmatched to any gene: 3. Germline loops: CDR1 FNHDT, CDR2 SITEND (reference sequence).

This clone was seen a few times. At residue 11, the TCRdb amino acid sequence and the translated nucleotide sequence differ, so the protein here is the DNA translation. Germline and genes: mouse. Read data end 3 residues before the CDR3 end; the end is taken from the germline J gene. The V call is TRBV13-2, the J call TRBJ1-6, with TRBD1 matching 7 bases. TRBJ1-6 is assigned to the ORF class and has an uncertain function. The CDR3 length is 14 residues. Germline CDR1 NNHNN, CDR2 SYGAGS (reference sequence). The J segment lost 8 bases and the V segment lost 0 bases, leaving 2 bases of the junction unmatched. The CDR3 spells CASGDAQGYSPLYF. Incomplete CDR3 DNA: TGTGCCAGCGGTGATGCACAGGGGTATTCGCCC.

This clone was recorded a few times. Mouse germline and gene names are used. Sequencing ends 4 residues short of the CDR3 end; the germline J gene provides the rest. J is TRBJ2-2 and V is TRBV13-3; 7 nucleotides align to TRBD1. The CDR3 is 16 residues long. Trimming took 1 base from V and 0 from J; bases not matched to a gene: 3. The germline CDR1 and CDR2 sequences are NNHDY and SYVADS. CDR3 sequence: CASSDTGAANTGQLYF. Partial CDR3 DNA: TGTGCCAGCAGTGATACAGGGGCTGCAAACACCGGG. The full variable domain, completed using reference TRBV13-3 and TRBJ2-2, is EAAVTQSPRSKVAVTGGKVTLSCHQTNNHDYMYWYRQDTGHGLRLIHYSYVADSTEKGDIPDGYKASRPSQENFSLILELASLSQTAVYFCASSDTGAANTGQLYFGEGSKLTVL.

In its sample, this clone was seen a few times. Mouse gene names apply. The sequenced fragment ends 4 residues before the CDR3 boundary, so the rest is inferred from the germline J gene. The genes are TRBV1 and TRBJ1-4, with TRBD1 matching 8 bases. V was pared by 4 bases and J by 3 bases, with 4 bases of the junction left unmatched. CDR3 length equals 15 residues. Germline loops: CDR1 NSQYPW, CDR2 LRSPGD (reference sequence). The chain's CDR3 is CTCSGRTGTNERLFF. Partial CDR3 DNA: TGCACCTGCAGTGGGAGGACAGGGACCAACGAA.

Comments on this clone: Gene and germline names: mouse. The read falls 4 residues short of the CDR3 end, and the missing part is taken from the germline J gene. The chain combines TRBV13-3 with TRBJ2-1; 8 bases agree with TRBD2. The CDR3 sequence is 16 residues long. Germline V CDR1 and CDR2: NNHDY, SYVADS. V was clipped by 0 bases and J by 5 bases; unmatched bases: 7. CDR3 protein: CASSDEVGLGHAEQFF. Partial CDR3 DNA: TGTGCCAGCAGTGATGAGGTTGGACTGGGCCATGCT.

This clone occurred a few times. Mouse names are used for the genes. The observed sequence ends 4 residues before the CDR3 terminus, with the missing tail filled in from the germline J gene. The J gene is TRBJ2-7, the V gene TRBV16, with 10 bases fitting TRBD2. Germline V gene sequence: CDR1 SGHSA, CDR2 FRNQAP. The CDR3 has 16 residues. The junction had 3 bases not matched to a gene; V was cut back by 1 base and J by 0 bases. The CDR3 sequence: CASSLGLGGASYEQYF. The CDR3 DNA, read in part, is TGTGCAAGCAGCTTAGGACTGGGGGGTGCCTCCTAT.

This clone turned up a few times. Gene names and germline refer to mouse. The CDR3 is cut off 4 residues early in the read; its end comes from the germline J gene. This sequence joins TRBV19 and TRBJ2-4, with 7 bases lining up with TRBD1. This CDR3 has 12 residues. CDR1 is FNHDT and CDR2 is SITEND in the germline V gene (reference sequence). The trim removed 8 bases at V and 2 bases at J, leaving 2 bases unmatched. The CDR3 bases that were read are TGTGCCAGTGGGACAGTTCAAAAC. Protein product: CASGTVQN. In full, the CDR3 is CASGTVQNTLYF.

For this clone: All gene names here are mouse names. The read finishes 4 residues shy of the CDR3 end, and the germline J gene is used to complete it. V usage is TRBV13-1 and J usage is TRBJ1-1; a possible D gene is TRBD1 (6 bases). Germline CDR1 and CDR2: NSHNY and SYGAGN. This CDR3 is built from 14 residues. CDR3 amino acids: CASSDAHRVAEVFF. The CDR3 DNA, read in part, is TGTGCCAGCAGTGATGCCCACAGGGTGGCA.

This clone was seen at least ten times. Germline and genes here are mouse. Sequencing ends 4 residues short of the CDR3 end; the germline J gene provides the rest. The chain is built from TRBV13-3 and TRBJ2-7; perhaps TRBD1 as D (6 bases). Germline V CDR1 and CDR2: NNHDY, SYVADS. The CDR3 runs to 13 residues. The covered CDR3 bases are TGTGCCAGCAGTGAGGATACAGGGAAT. It is translated as CASSEDTGN. The whole CDR3 reads CASSEDTGNEQYF.

Regarding this clone: At residue 11, the DNA translation does not agree with TCRdb's protein; the protein displayed here is the one encoded by the DNA. Gene names are mouse gene names. The read ends 3 residues early relative to the CDR3; the germline J gene fills the gap. This chain uses TRBV19 with TRBJ1-6; D uncertain. TRBJ1-6 is sorted into the ORF group, with uncertain function. Germline CDR1 is FNHDT and CDR2 is SITEND (reference sequence). This CDR3 spans 14 amino acids. Trimming took off 1 base at V and 8 bases at J, with 10 bases between the two ends. Partial CDR3 DNA: TGTGCCAGCAGTATATTCTGGGGTGATTCGCCC. Translating gives CASSIFWGDSP. The entire CDR3 sequence reads CASSIFWGDSPLYF.

Note on this clone: The gene names given are mouse names. CDR3 region: CASKLSSAETLYF. Partial CDR3 DNA: TGTGCCAGCAAACTGAGTAGTGCAGAA. This chain links TRBV13-1 with TRBJ2-3, with D unclear. The DNA ends 4 residues before the CDR3 does, and the rest of the CDR3 is filled in from the germline J gene. Trimming took off 6 bases at V and 0 bases at J, with 8 bases between the two ends. The CDR3 is 13 residues long. Germline lookup yields CDR1 NSHNY and CDR2 SYGAGN.

This clone was counted a few times. All gene names here are mouse names. CDR3 amino acids: CASSPGGRGGETLYF. The covered CDR3 bases are TGTGCTAGCAGTCCCGGGGGGCGCGGGGGAGAA. The chain employs TRBV17 and TRBJ2-3; a weak D match, TRBD2 (7 bases). Read sequence stops 4 residues before the CDR3 end, and the germline J gene provides the missing end. CDR1 and CDR2 (germline): MNHDT, YYDKIL. The CDR3 runs to 15 residues.

Comments on this clone: The genes and germline here are from mouse. The observed sequence ends 4 residues before the CDR3 terminus, with the missing tail filled in from the germline J gene. The chain carries TRBV17 and TRBJ2-4; D is perhaps TRBD1 (5 bases). CDR1 is MNHDT and CDR2 is YYDKIL in the germline V gene. The CDR3 totals 11 residues. The sequenced part of the CDR3 DNA is TGTGCTAGCAGTAACAGGAAC. Its translation is CASSNRN. The entire CDR3 protein reads CASSNRNTLYF.

There are a few counts of this clone. The genes are named according to mouse. CDR3 DNA (partial): TGTGCCAGCGGTGATCGCAGGGGCAACTCC. This codes for CASGDRRGNS. The CDR3 reads in full as CASGDRRGNSDYTF. This chain connects TRBV13-2 to TRBJ1-2; D possibly corresponds to TRBD1 (6 bases). Coverage ceases 4 residues before the CDR3 finishes, and the germline J gene fills in the end. V was pared by 1 base and J by 2 bases, with 9 bases between. In germline, CDR1 is NNHNN, CDR2 SYGAGS (reference sequence). This CDR3 contains 14 residues.

In this sample, this clone turned up many times. Germline and genes here are mouse. Read coverage stops 4 residues before the CDR3 terminus; the germline J gene supplies the remainder. The rearrangement uses TRBV13-3 and TRBJ2-1; 11 nucleotides line up with TRBD2. The CDR3 loop spans 16 amino acids. The trim removed 1 base at V and 3 bases at J, leaving 3 bases unmatched. The V gene's germline CDR1 is NNHDY and CDR2 SYVADS. The CDR3: CASSDSGTGGYAEQFF. CDR3 DNA (partial): TGTGCCAGCAGTGATAGTGGGACTGGGGGCTATGCT.

Notes on this clone: The gene symbols are mouse symbols. Read data end 4 residues before the CDR3 end; the end is taken from the germline J gene. The chain recombines TRBV13-3 with TRBJ1-1; maybe TRBD1 (6 bases). In germline, CDR1 is NNHDY, CDR2 SYVADS. The CDR3 has 14 amino acids. V lost 2 bases and J lost 1, with 9 bases in between. This CDR3 is CASSETGWNTEVFF. Incomplete CDR3 DNA: TGTGCCAGCAGTGAAACAGGGTGGAACACA.

This clone was picked up a small number of times. Mouse gene names apply. With the read ending 4 residues before the CDR3 end, the germline J gene is used to fill in that end. V gene TRBV13-3 combines with J gene TRBJ1-1; unclear D gene. This CDR3 has 11 residues. Looked up from germline, CDR1 is NNHDY and CDR2 is SYVADS. CDR3 residues: CASSAAVEVFF. The sequenced part of the CDR3 DNA is TGTGCCAGCAGTGCCGCAGTA.

This clone has a handful of counts. The gene names given are mouse names. The read falls 4 residues short of the CDR3 end, and the missing part is taken from the germline J gene. The chain carries TRBV13-2 and TRBJ2-1; 7 bases match TRBD2. In germline, CDR1 is NNHNN, CDR2 SYGAGS (reference sequence). The CDR3 consists of 15 residues. The CDR3 protein is CASGDPGTARAEQFF. The sequenced part of the CDR3 DNA is TGTGCCAGCGGTGATCCAGGGACTGCCAGGGCT.

This clone was seen only a few times. Germline and genes: mouse. The read falls 4 residues short of the CDR3 end, and the missing part is taken from the germline J gene. This rearrangement joins TRBV13-1 to TRBJ1-2; D remains ambiguous. V was shortened by 3 bases and J by 0 bases, with 6 bases between the two germline ends. Germline assignment: CDR1 NSHNY and CDR2 SYGAGN. This CDR3 is 13 amino acids long. This CDR3 is CASSVQSNSDYTF. CDR3 bases read: TGTGCCAGCAGTGTACAGTCAAACTCC.

Worth noting for this clone: Gene names and germline match the mouse. Sequencing ends 4 residues short of the CDR3 end; the germline J gene provides the rest. The J gene is TRBJ2-1, the V gene TRBV13-3, with D perhaps TRBD1 (5 bases). Germline CDR1 NNHDY, CDR2 SYVADS. V was trimmed by 4 bases and J by 5 bases, leaving 10 bases between them. The CDR3 spans 13 residues. The CDR3 DNA, read in part, is TGTGCCAGCAGTCAGAGGGGAAATGCT. Protein sequence: CASSQRGNA. The CDR3 in its entirety is CASSQRGNAEQFF.

To note about this clone: Any gene name here is a mouse gene name. The read terminates 4 residues ahead of where the CDR3 ends, so the germline J gene completes it. This chain joins TRBV1 and TRBJ2-5; tentative D call: TRBD2 (5 bases). CDR1 NSQYPW and CDR2 LRSPGD come from the germline V gene (reference sequence). The CDR3 runs to 16 residues. Between the trimmed V and J ends, which lost 3 bases and 0 bases, there was a span of 13 bases. The CDR3 region is CTCSAPRLFNQDTQYF. CDR3 DNA (partial): TGCACCTGCAGTGCCCCCCGACTGTTTAACCAAGAC.

About this clone: Genes and germline are mouse. From the germline J gene comes the end of the CDR3, since the read stops 4 residues before it. The rearrangement uses TRBV13-3 and TRBJ2-4; possible D gene TRBD1, 5 bases. Germline loops: CDR1 NNHDY, CDR2 SYVADS. The CDR3 extends over 13 amino acids. CDR3 region: CASSEDQGNTLYF. The sequenced CDR3 bases are TGTGCCAGCAGTGAAGATCAGGGAAAC.

Remarks on this clone: The gene names given are mouse names. CDR3 residues: CASSYDREANTEVFF. The CDR3 DNA, read in part, is TGTGCCAGCAGTTACGACAGGGAGGCAAACACA. The gene calls are TRBV19 and TRBJ1-1; TRBD1 matches at 7 bases. The read finishes 4 residues shy of the CDR3 end, and the germline J gene is used to complete it. The CDR3 contains 15 residues. Germline assignment: CDR1 FNHDT and CDR2 SITEND (reference sequence). J was trimmed by 0 bases and V by 4 bases; bases with no gene match: 6.

Note on this clone: The listed genes are named as in mouse. The read terminates 4 residues before the CDR3 end, so the remaining end is supplied by the germline J gene. The rearrangement links TRBV13-3 to TRBJ2-2, with 8 bases matching TRBD1. Germline V gene lookup returns CDR1 NNHDY and CDR2 SYVADS. Germline trimming cut 4 bases from V and 0 bases from J; bases unmatched to any gene: 5. The CDR3 spans 16 residues. CDR3 amino acids: CASSPSGGTNTGQLYF. The DNA read from the CDR3 is TGTGCCAGCAGTCCCTCAGGGGGCACAAACACCGGG.

Details on this clone: Gene names follow the mouse nomenclature. The CDR3 is cut off 4 residues early in the read; its end comes from the germline J gene. In the same sample, other DNA sequences code for this CDR3. V is TRBV13-3 and J is TRBJ1-1; D perhaps matches TRBD1 (5 bases). From germline, CDR1 is NNHDY and CDR2 SYVADS. The CDR3 contains 13 residues. This CDR3 is CASSDAQGAEVFF. CDR3 bases read: TGTGCCAGCAGTGATGCCCAGGGCGCA.

This clone was seen a handful of times. All gene names here are mouse names. The read gets to within 4 residues of the CDR3 end, and the germline J gene fills in the rest. The V and J genes are TRBV13-2 and TRBJ2-1; 10 bases match TRBD2. The V and J ends lost 2 bases and 5 bases, in that order; junction bases with no gene match: 7. The germline gives CDR1 NNHNN, CDR2 SYGAGS (reference sequence). CDR3 length: 16 residues. The CDR3 loop is CASGEDWGDWNAEQFF. Partial CDR3 DNA: TGTGCCAGCGGTGAAGACTGGGGGGATTGGAATGCT.

About this clone itself: Here the gene names and germline are mouse. Read data end 4 residues before the CDR3 end; the end is taken from the germline J gene. The V gene is TRBV13-3, the J gene TRBJ2-3, with TRBD2 matching over 12 bases. The CDR3 length is 20 residues. The V segment lost 5 bases and the J segment 0 bases; nucleotides outside the gene matches: 16. Germline CDR1 reads NNHDY; CDR2 reads SYVADS. The CDR3 DNA, read in part, is TGTGCCAGCAGCGCGAGGGGACTGGGGGGCTGGTCCTCTAGTGCAGAA. It is translated as CASSARGLGGWSSSAE. The full CDR3 protein is CASSARGLGGWSSSAETLYF.